The 14 T cell receptor beta chains listed next were all sequenced from one sample in a study of T cells in lung cancer brain metastases. The repertoire was sequenced with immunoSEQ multiplex PCR; TCRdb's copy has only in-frame clones and lacks some. The sample lists 5,000 or so clones, more than 85% occurring once. The sequencing sample was made of tumor tissue from the primary lung tumor. These receptors were collected from a man between 70 and 80 years old with non-small cell lung cancer.

The chain employs TRBV4-2 and TRBJ2-1; D is ambiguous. Between the trimmed V and J ends, which lost 2 bases and 2 bases, there was a span of 13 bases. Germline V CDR1 and CDR2: LGHNA, YNFKEQ. The CDR3 loop spans 16 amino acids. This CDR3 reads CASSQRSGTTYNEQFF. As DNA, the CDR3 is TGTGCCAGCAGCCAACGGTCAGGTACGACCTACAATGAGCAGTTCTTC.

The chain uses TRBV7-2 and TRBJ1-2; D unresolved. CDR1 SGHTA and CDR2 FQGNSA come from the germline V gene. V was trimmed by 4 bases and J by 6 bases, leaving 12 bases between them. This CDR3 region has 13 residues. This CDR3 reads CASSSSRGNGYTF. The CDR3 coding sequence is TGTGCCAGCAGCTCATCTCGGGGTAATGGCTACACCTTC.

The chain recombines TRBV9 with TRBJ2-1; 8 bases match TRBD2. Trimming removed 0 bases from V and 4 bases from J; junction bases left unmatched: 9. This CDR3 is 17 amino acids long. Germline CDR1 SGDLS, CDR2 YYNGEE. The CDR3 coding sequence is TGTGCCAGCAGCGTAGCTACGGGAGGGCAACTATACAATGAGCAGTTCTTC. Protein sequence: CASSVATGGQLYNEQFF.

The chain carries TRBV21-1 and TRBJ1-1. TRBV21-1 represents a pseudogene. This CDR3 has 15 residues. The CDR3 loop reads CASSKERYMNTEAFF. The CDR3 DNA reads as TGTGCCAGCAGCAAAGAGAGATACATGAACACTGAAGCTTTCTTT.

This clone was seen once. CDR3 in DNA: TGTGCCAGCAGCTTTTACGGGAGTGGCTACAATGAGCAGTTCTTC. It translates to CASSFYGSGYNEQFF. The genes are TRBV5-5 and TRBJ2-1, with a tentative D call TRBD2 (6 bases). The germline CDR1 and CDR2 sequences are SGHKS and YYEKEE (reference sequence). CDR3 length equals 15 residues. The ends were cut back, 2 bases at V and 3 bases at J, with 12 bases in the middle.

The rearrangement joins TRBV4-2 to TRBJ2-1; unclear D gene. The germline V gene has CDR1 LGHNA and CDR2 YNFKEQ. V was shortened by 5 bases and J by 0 bases, with 8 bases between the two germline ends. The CDR3 loop spans 14 amino acids. The CDR3 sequence: CASSARSSYNEQFF. Here the CDR3 DNA reads TGTGCCAGCAGCGCCAGGAGCTCCTACAATGAGCAGTTCTTC.

The rearrangement links TRBV19 to TRBJ1-1, with D hard to call. Trimming stripped 4 bases from V and 6 bases from J, with 12 bases between. The CDR3 loop spans 13 amino acids. Germline CDR1 and CDR2: LNHDA and SQIVND (reference sequence). The CDR3 region is CASSTQTSPEAFF. For the CDR3, the DNA is TGTGCCAGTAGTACCCAGACATCGCCTGAAGCTTTCTTT.

The chain couples TRBV5-1 to TRBJ1-2; D gene uncertain. Trimming pared 4 bases from V and 4 bases from J, leaving 17 bases between. Germline V gives CDR1 SGHRS, CDR2 YFSETQ. This CDR3 spans 15 amino acids. CDR3 residues: CASSPREARGYGYTF. CDR3 coding DNA: TGCGCCAGCAGCCCACGGGAGGCAAGAGGCTATGGCTACACCTTC. Filled out from reference TRBV5-1 and TRBJ1-2, the complete variable domain reads KAGVTQTPRYLIKTRGQQVTLSCSPISGHRSVSWYQQTPGQGLQFLFEYFSETQRNKGNFPGRFSGRQFSNSRSEMNVSTLELGDSALYLCASSPREARGYGYTFGSGTRLTVV.

The rearrangement joins TRBV5-1 to TRBJ1-2; TRBD1 aligns across 9 bases. The CDR3 is made up of 17 amino acids. The V segment lost 4 bases and the J segment 7 bases; nucleotides outside the gene matches: 17. Germline CDR1 reads SGHRS; CDR2 reads YFSETQ. Here the CDR3 reads CASSPGTGIIPSGGYTF. DNA of the CDR3: TGCGCCAGCAGCCCCGGGACAGGGATAATTCCTTCGGGTGGCTACACCTTC.

The rearrangement joins TRBV11-2 to TRBJ2-5; 7 nucleotides match TRBD1. Trimming took 1 base from V and 2 from J; bases not matched to a gene: 1. CDR3 length: 14 amino acids. In germline, CDR1 is SGHAT, CDR2 FQNNGV. As DNA, the CDR3 is TGTGCCAGCAGCTTAGGGGGACAGCAAGAGACCCAGTACTTC. As protein: CASSLGGQQETQYF.

This chain connects TRBV10-2 to TRBJ1-1, with unresolved D. This CDR3 is built from 13 residues. Trimming left V 7 bases short and J 3 bases short, with 12 bases between. CDR1 is WSHSY and CDR2 is SAAADI in the germline V gene. CDR3 coding DNA: TGCGCCAGCACCCCCAGGACGGACACTGAAGCTTTCTTT. Translated, it gives CASTPRTDTEAFF.

The V gene is TRBV6-6, the J gene TRBJ1-5; 7 nucleotides line up with TRBD1. J gave up 7 bases and V 6 bases, and 3 bases lay outside the gene matches. This CDR3 has 12 residues. Per the germline V gene, CDR1 is MNHNY and CDR2 is SVGAGI (reference sequence). In nucleotides, the CDR3 is TGTGCCAGCAGCGGACAGGCCCAGCCCCAGCATTTT. It specifies CASSGQAQPQHF.

This chain joins TRBV30 and TRBJ1-1; 7 nucleotides agree with TRBD1. Germline V gene sequence: CDR1 GTSNPN, CDR2 SVGIG (reference sequence). After removal of 1 base from V and 5 bases from J, the junction contained 1 base not matched to a gene. CDR3 length: 12 amino acids. The CDR3 region is CAWSEGATEAFF. The CDR3 nucleotides read TGTGCCTGGAGTGAGGGGGCGACTGAAGCTTTCTTT.

V gene TRBV6-1 combines with J gene TRBJ1-1, with D unclear. V lost 2 bases, J lost 4 bases, and 8 bases lay in between. The CDR3 consists of 13 residues. CDR1 is MNHNS and CDR2 is SASEGT in the germline V gene. The CDR3 DNA reads as TGTGCCAGCAGTGAATCGAGGCTCACTGAAGCTTTCTTT. Translating it yields CASSESRLTEAFF.